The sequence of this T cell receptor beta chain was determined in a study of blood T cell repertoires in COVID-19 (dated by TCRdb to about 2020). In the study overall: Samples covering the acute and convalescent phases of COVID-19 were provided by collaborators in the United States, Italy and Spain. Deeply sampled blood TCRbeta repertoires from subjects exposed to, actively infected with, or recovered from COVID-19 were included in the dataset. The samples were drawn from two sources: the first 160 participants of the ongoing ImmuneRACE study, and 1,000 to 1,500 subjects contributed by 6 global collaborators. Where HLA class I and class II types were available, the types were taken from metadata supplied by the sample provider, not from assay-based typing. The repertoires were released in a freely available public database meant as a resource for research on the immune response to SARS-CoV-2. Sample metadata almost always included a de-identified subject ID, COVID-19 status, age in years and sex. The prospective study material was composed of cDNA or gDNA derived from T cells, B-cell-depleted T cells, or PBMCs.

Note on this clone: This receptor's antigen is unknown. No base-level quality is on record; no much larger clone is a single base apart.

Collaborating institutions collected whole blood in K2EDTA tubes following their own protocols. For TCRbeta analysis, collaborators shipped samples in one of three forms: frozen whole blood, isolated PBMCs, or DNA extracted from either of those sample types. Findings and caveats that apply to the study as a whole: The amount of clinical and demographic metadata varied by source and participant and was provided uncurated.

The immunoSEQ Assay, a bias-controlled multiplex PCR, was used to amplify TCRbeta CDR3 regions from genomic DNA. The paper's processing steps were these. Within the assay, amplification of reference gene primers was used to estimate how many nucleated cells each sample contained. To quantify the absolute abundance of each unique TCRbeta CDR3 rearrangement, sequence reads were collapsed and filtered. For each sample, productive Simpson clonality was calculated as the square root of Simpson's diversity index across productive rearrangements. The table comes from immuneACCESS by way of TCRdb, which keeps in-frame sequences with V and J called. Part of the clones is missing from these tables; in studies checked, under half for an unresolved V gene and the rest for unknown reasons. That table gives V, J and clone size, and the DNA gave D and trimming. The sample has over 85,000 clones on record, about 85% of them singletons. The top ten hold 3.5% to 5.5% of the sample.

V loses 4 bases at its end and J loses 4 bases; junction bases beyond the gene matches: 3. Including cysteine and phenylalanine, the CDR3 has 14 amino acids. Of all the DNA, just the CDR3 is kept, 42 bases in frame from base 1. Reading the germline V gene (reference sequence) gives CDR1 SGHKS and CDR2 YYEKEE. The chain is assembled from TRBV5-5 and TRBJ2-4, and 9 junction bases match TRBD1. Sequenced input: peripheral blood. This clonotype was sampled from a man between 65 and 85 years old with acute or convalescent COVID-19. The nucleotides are TGTGCCAGCAGCGGGGGGACAGGGAAAAACATTCAGTACTTC. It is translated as CASSGGTGKNIQYF.